This entry features one TCR beta chain sequence. This CDR3 is 18 amino acids long. Sequenced by immunoSEQ multiplex PCR; TCRdb stores in-frame clones only, minus some. Of some 80,000 clones in the sample, around 92% were seen once. The sample belongs to a study of T cell changes during pregnancy in multiple sclerosis. This specimen was peripheral blood, taken in the first trimester of pregnancy. The rearrangement links TRBV21-1 to TRBJ1-6; the table assigns TRBD1, which was not confirmed against the DNA. TRBV21-1 is recorded as a pseudogene. This clonotype originated in a female donor in good health, enrolled as a control in a pregnancy study. CDR3 region: CAGLPRIRQVSYNSPLHF. The CDR3 region has the DNA TGTGCCGGCCTCCCTAGGATCCGACAGGTCTCCTATAATTCACCCCTCCACTTT.